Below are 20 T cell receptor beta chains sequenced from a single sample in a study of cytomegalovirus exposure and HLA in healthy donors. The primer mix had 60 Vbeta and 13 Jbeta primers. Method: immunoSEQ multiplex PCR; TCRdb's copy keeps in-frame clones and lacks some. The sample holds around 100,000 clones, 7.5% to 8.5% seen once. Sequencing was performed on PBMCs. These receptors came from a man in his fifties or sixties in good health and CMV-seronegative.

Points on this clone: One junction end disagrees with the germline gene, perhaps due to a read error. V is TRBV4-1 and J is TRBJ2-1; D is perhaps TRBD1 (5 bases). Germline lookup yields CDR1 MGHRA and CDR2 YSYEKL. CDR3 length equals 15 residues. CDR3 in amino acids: CASTQYKGEFNEQFF. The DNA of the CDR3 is TGCGCCAGCACCCAATATAAAGGGGAATTCAATGAGCAGTTCTTC.

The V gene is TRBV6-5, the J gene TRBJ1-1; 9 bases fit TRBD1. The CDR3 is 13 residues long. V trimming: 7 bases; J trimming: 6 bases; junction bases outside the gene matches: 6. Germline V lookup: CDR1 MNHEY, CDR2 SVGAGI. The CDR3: CASMLRQGAEAFF. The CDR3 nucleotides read TGTGCCAGCATGTTGCGACAGGGGGCTGAAGCTTTCTTT.

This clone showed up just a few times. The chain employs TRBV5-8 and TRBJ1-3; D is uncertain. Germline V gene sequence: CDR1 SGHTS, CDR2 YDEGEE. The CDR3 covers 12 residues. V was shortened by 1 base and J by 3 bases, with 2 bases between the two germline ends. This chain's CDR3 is CASSLYGNTIYF. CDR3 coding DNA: TGTGCCAGCAGCTTGTATGGAAACACCATATATTTT.

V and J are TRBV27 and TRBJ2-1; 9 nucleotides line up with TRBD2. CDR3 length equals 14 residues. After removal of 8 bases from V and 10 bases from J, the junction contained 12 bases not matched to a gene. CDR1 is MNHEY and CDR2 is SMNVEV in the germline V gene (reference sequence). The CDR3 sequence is CASRSLAGQGEQFF. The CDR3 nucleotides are TGTGCCAGCCGATCACTAGCGGGTCAAGGGGAGCAGTTCTTC.

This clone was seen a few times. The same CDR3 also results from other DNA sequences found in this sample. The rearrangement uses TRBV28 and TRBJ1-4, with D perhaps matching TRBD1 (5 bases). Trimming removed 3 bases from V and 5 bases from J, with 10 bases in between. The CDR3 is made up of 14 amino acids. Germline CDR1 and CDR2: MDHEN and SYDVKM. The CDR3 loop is CASSFRQINEKLFF. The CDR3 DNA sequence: TGTGCCAGCAGTTTCCGACAGATAAATGAAAAACTGTTTTTT.

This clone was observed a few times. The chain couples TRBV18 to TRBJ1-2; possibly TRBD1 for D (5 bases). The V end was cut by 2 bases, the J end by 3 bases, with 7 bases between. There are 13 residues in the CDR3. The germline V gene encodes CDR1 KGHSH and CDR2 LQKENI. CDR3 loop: CASSPGADYGYTF. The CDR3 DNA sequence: TGTGCCAGCTCACCAGGGGCAGACTATGGCTACACCTTC.

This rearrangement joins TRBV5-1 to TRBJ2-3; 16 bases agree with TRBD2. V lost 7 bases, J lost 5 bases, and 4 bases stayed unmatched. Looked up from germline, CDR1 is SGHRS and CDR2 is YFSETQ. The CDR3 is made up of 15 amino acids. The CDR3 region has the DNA TGCGCCAGCCGAGGGACTAGCGGGAGGGGAGATACGCAGTATTTT. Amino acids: CASRGTSGRGDTQYF.

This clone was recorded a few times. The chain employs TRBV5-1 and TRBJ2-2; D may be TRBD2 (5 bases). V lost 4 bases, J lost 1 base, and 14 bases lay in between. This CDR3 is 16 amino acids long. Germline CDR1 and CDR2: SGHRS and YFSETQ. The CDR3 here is CASSAGLARNTGELFF. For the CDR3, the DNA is TGCGCCAGCAGCGCCGGACTGGCCCGGAACACCGGGGAGCTGTTTTTT.

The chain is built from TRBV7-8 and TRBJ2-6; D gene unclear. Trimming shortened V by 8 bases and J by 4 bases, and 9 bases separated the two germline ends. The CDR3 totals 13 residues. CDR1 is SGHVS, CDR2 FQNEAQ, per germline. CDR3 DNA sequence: TGTGCCAGCTTTGGGCCAGGGGCCAACGTCCTGACTTTC. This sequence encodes CASFGPGANVLTF.

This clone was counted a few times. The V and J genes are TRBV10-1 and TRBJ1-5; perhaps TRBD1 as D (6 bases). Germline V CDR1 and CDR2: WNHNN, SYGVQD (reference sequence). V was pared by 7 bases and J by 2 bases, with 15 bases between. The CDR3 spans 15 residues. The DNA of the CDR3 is TGCGCCAGCACCGGGGACAACGATGGCAATCAGCCCCAGCATTTT. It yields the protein CASTGDNDGNQPQHF.

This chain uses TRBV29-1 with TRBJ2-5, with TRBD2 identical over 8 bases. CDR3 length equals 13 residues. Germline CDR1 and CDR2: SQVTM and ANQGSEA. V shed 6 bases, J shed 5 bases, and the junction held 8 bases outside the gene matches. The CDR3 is CSVAGTSWETQYF. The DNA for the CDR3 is TGCAGCGTGGCCGGGACTAGTTGGGAGACCCAGTACTTC.

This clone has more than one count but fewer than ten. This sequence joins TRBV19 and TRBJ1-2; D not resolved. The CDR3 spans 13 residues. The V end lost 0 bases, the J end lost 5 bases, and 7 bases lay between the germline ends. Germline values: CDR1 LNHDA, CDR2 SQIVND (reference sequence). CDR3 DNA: TGTGCCAGTAGTATAGACCGAGATTATGGCTACACCTTC. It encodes CASSIDRDYGYTF.

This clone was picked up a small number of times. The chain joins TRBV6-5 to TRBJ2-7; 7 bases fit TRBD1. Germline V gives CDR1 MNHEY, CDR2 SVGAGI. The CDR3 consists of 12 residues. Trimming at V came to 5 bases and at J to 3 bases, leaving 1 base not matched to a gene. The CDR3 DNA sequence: TGTGCCAGCAGTAGGACAGGCTACGAGCAGTACTTC. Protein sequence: CASSRTGYEQYF.

The CDR3 DNA follows: TGCAGCGTTGCGCGGGCGACGAACACTGAAGCTTTCTTT. This translates into CSVARATNTEAFF. The chain has TRBV29-1 and TRBJ1-1; D is unclear. The length of the CDR3 is 13 residues. Per the germline V gene, CDR1 is SQVTM and CDR2 is ANQGSEA. Trimming left V 4 bases short and J 1 base short, with 10 bases between.

The CDR3 loop is CASSAVQGQNTIYF. Here the CDR3 DNA reads TGTGCCAGCAGCGCCGTACAGGGTCAGAACACCATATATTTT. The V call is TRBV7-6, the J call TRBJ1-3; maybe TRBD1 (6 bases). This CDR3 is built from 14 residues. Per germline, CDR1 SGHVS and CDR2 FNYEAQ. V was cut by 5 bases and J by 7 bases, with 15 bases left in between.

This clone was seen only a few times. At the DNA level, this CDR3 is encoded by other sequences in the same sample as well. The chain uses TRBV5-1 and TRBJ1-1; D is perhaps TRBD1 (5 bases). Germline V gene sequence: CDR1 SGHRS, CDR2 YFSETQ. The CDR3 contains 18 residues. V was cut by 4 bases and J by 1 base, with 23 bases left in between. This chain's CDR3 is CASSTITGDPLWNTEAFF. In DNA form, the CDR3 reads TGCGCCAGCAGCACGATAACAGGAGACCCCCTCTGGAACACTGAAGCTTTCTTT. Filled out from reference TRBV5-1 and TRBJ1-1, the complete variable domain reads KAGVTQTPRYLIKTRGQQVTLSCSPISGHRSVSWYQQTPGQGLQFLFEYFSETQRNKGNFPGRFSGRQFSNSRSEMNVSTLELGDSALYLCASSTITGDPLWNTEAFFGQGTRLTVV.

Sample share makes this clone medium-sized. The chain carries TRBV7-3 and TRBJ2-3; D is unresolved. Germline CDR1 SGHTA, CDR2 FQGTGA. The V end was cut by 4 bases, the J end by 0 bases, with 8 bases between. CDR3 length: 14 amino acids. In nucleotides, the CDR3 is TGTGCCAGCAGCTCACCAGGCAGCACAGATACGCAGTATTTT. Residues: CASSSPGSTDTQYF.

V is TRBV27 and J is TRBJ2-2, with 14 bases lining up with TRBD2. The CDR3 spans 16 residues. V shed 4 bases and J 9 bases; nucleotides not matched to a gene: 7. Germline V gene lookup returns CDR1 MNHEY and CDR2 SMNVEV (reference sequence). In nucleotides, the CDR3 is TGTGCCAGCAGTTCGCGGGGGACTAGCGGGAGCTGGGAGCTGTTTTTT. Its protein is CASSSRGTSGSWELFF.

The CDR3 nucleotides read TGTGCCAGTAAAGCGAAAGGGAGCCCACACGAGCAGTACTTC. This codes for CASKAKGSPHEQYF. This chain links TRBV19 with TRBJ2-7, with D possibly matching TRBD2 (5 bases). The CDR3 contains 14 residues. Between the trimmed V and J ends, which lost 7 bases and 5 bases, there was a span of 18 bases. Germline V gives CDR1 LNHDA, CDR2 SQIVND (reference sequence).

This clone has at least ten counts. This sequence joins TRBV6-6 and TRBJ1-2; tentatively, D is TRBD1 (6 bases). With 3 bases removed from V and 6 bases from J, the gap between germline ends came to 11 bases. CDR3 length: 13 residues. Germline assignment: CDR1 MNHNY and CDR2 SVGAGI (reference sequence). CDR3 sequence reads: CASSYRGGDGYTF. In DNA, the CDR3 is TGTGCCAGCAGTTATAGGGGGGGCGATGGCTACACCTTC.